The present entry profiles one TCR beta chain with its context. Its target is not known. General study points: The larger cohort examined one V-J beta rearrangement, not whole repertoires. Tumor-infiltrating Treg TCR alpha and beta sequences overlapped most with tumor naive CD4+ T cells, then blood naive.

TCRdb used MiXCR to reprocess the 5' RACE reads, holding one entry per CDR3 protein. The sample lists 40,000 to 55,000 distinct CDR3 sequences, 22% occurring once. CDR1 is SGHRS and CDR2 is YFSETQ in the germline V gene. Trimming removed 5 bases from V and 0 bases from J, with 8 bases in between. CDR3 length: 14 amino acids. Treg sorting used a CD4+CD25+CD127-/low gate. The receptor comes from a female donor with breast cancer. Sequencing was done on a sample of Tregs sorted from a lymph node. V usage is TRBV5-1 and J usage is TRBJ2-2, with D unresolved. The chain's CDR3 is CASSAVTNTGELFF. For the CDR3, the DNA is TGCGCCAGCAGTGCAGTTACGAACACCGGGGAGCTGTTTTTT.